The 13 T cell receptor beta chains below come from one sample, sequenced in a study of human T cells and chemical hapten exposure (dated by TCRdb to the early 2020s). Total RNA was extracted from unfractionated whole blood that had been collected in Tempus Blood RNA tubes. Library preparation employed 5' RACE. Data came from an Illumina MiSeq. TCRdb reanalyzed the raw reads on its own, using fastp at Q25 for trimming and MiXCR for clone calling, and kept in-frame beta chains. Duplicate CDR3 protein sequences are folded into a single record with the most common DNA and genes. In all, the sample holds approximately 80,000 distinct CDR3 sequences, and roughly 15% of those were seen once. The top ten hold 6.8% of the sample. These receptors all come from a female donor in good health.

Ten or more counts support this clonotype. The V gene is TRBV2, the J gene TRBJ1-5; no definite D call. Germline CDR1 SNHLY, CDR2 FYNNEI. This CDR3 is built from 12 residues. With 3 bases removed from V and 1 base from J, the gap between germline ends came to 1 base. This chain's CDR3 is CASSDSNQPQHF. The DNA of the CDR3 is TGTGCCAGCAGTGACAGCAATCAGCCCCAGCATTTT.

This clonotype was seen only a few times. The genes are TRBV20-1 and TRBJ2-3; 9 bases agree with TRBD2. Germline V CDR1 and CDR2: DFQATT, SNEGSKA (reference sequence). This CDR3 is 17 amino acids long. Trimming took 0 bases from V and 0 from J; bases not matched to a gene: 7. The CDR3 loop reads CSARDGGLAGSTDTQYF. In DNA form, the CDR3 reads TGCAGTGCTAGAGATGGAGGGCTAGCGGGGAGCACAGATACGCAGTATTTT.

The CDR3 DNA follows: TGTGCCAGCAGATCTATTGACAGGGGGCCCAATCAGCCCCAGCATTTT. This translates into CASRSIDRGPNQPQHF. This sequence joins TRBV6-2 or TRBV6-3 and TRBJ1-5; 10 nucleotides agree with TRBD1. The CDR3 contains 16 residues. V shed 6 bases, J shed 3 bases, and the junction held 8 bases outside the gene matches. Germline V gives CDR1 MNHEY, CDR2 SVGEGT.

This chain joins TRBV20-1 and TRBJ1-1; unclear D gene. The CDR3 has 13 residues. The germline V and J ends were trimmed by 3 bases and 2 bases, with 10 bases remaining between them. Germline V gives CDR1 DFQATT, CDR2 SNEGSKA (reference sequence). The CDR3 protein is CSASLQKNTEAFF. The CDR3 DNA reads as TGCAGTGCTAGTCTCCAAAAAAACACTGAAGCTTTCTTT.

The chain has TRBV6-5 and TRBJ2-3; 15 bases match TRBD2. The CDR3 is 16 amino acids. V dropped 6 bases and J dropped 6; count of bases not matched to a gene: 7. CDR1 is MNHEY, CDR2 SVGAGI, per germline. The CDR3 region is CASRGLAGGRKDTQYF. CDR3 sequence (DNA): TGTGCCAGCAGGGGACTAGCGGGGGGTAGGAAGGATACGCAGTATTTT.

There are a few counts of this clonotype. The J gene is TRBJ2-3, the V gene TRBV24-1; 13 positions agree with TRBD2. The CDR3 is 17 residues long. Germline CDR1 and CDR2: KGHDR and SFDVKD. Unmatched junction bases numbered 7, after V lost 4 bases and J lost 4 bases. The CDR3 DNA reads TGTGCCACCAGTGAAACTGGACTAGCGGGGGACTCAGATACGCAGTATTTT. Amino acids: CATSETGLAGDSDTQYF.

This clonotype was seen a handful of times. The rearrangement joins TRBV6-1 to TRBJ1-6; 10 nucleotides align to TRBD1. The junction had 7 bases not matched to a gene; V was cut back by 11 bases and J by 9 bases. Germline V gives CDR1 MNHNS, CDR2 SASEGT. The CDR3 totals 13 residues. The CDR3 loop reads CAHRDRGFSPLHF. The CDR3 DNA reads as TGTGCCCACCGGGACAGGGGATTTTCACCCCTCCACTTT.

V is TRBV30 and J is TRBJ1-2; D may be TRBD1 (6 bases). With 6 bases removed from V and 7 bases from J, the gap between germline ends came to 18 bases. The germline CDR1 and CDR2 sequences are GTSNPN and SVGIG (reference sequence). This CDR3 has 13 residues. The CDR3 bases are TGTGCCTGTATGGGACACCGGGGGGTTGGCTACACCTTC. It specifies CACMGHRGVGYTF.

This clonotype was seen a handful of times. This sequence joins TRBV10-2 and TRBJ2-2, with 7 nucleotides matching TRBD2. Germline CDR1 WSHSY, CDR2 SAAADI. The junction had 12 bases not matched to a gene; V was cut back by 7 bases and J by 7 bases. The CDR3 is made up of 15 amino acids. CDR3 sequence reads: CASKKGGSGNGELFF. DNA for the CDR3: TGCGCCAGCAAGAAAGGCGGGAGCGGAAACGGGGAGCTGTTTTTT.

This clonotype was seen a few times. The chain recombines TRBV28 with TRBJ2-7; D remains ambiguous. The CDR3 is made up of 12 amino acids. Germline lookup yields CDR1 MDHEN and CDR2 SYDVKM. V was clipped by 8 bases and J by 2 bases, with 10 bases between them. The CDR3 region has the DNA TGTGCCAGCGCCCGGGTTGCCTACGAGCAGTACTTC. The encoded protein is CASARVAYEQYF.

The J gene is TRBJ1-1, the V gene TRBV4-3; D may be TRBD1 (5 bases). This CDR3 has 14 residues. The V gene lost 2 bases and the J gene lost 6 bases, with 13 bases spanning the gap. CDR1 LGHNA and CDR2 YSLEER come from the germline V gene. The CDR3 DNA follows: TGCGCCAGCAGCCAACACAAGGACAAAGCTGAAGCTTTCTTT. It codes for CASSQHKDKAEAFF.

This clonotype was counted at least ten times. The CDR3 nucleotides are TGTGCCATCAGTGAGGAGGGACGGGCGTGGAACACCGGGGAGCTGTTTTTT. It encodes CAISEEGRAWNTGELFF. The chain combines TRBV10-3 with TRBJ2-2; D could derive from TRBD1 or TRBD2 (5 bases each). The CDR3 consists of 17 residues. Germline loops: CDR1 ENHRY, CDR2 SYGVKD. V was clipped by 2 bases and J by 1 base, with 14 bases between them.

V gene TRBV12-3 or TRBV12-4 combines with J gene TRBJ2-7; a possible D gene is TRBD1 (6 bases). The CDR3 has 14 amino acids. The V and J ends lost 6 bases and 7 bases respectively, with 19 bases between them. CDR3 sequence reads: CASSPGTFPGEQYF. The CDR3 nucleotides read TGTGCCAGCAGCCCTGGGACATTCCCGGGGGAGCAGTACTTC.